The 20 T cell receptor beta chains reported below all come from one sample, sequenced in a study of CD8+CD57+ T cells in acquired aplastic anemia. Individuals selected for sequencing had exhibited CD8+CD57+ cell expansion on flow cytometry. Using genomic DNA as the template, TCR beta VDJ and CDR3 profiling was carried out. Via MiXCR, TCRdb re-called the reads, giving one row per CDR3 protein. The sample includes 180,000 or so distinct CDR3 sequences, 63% of them seen just once. Material: sorted CD4+, CD8+, or CD8+CD57+ T cells (not recorded which) from PBMCs. These receptors all come from a human donor with aplastic anemia.

This clonotype has more than one count but fewer than ten. V gene TRBV7-9 combines with J gene TRBJ1-6; TRBD1 might be the D (5 bases). Trimming cost V 5 bases and J 9 bases, with 14 bases left between them. This CDR3 spans 14 amino acids. The germline gives CDR1 SEHNR, CDR2 FQNEAQ (reference sequence). The CDR3 spells CASSTRTRGSPLHF. The DNA of the CDR3 is TGTGCCAGCAGCACCCGGACACGAGGTTCACCCCTCCACTTT. Full variable domain (outside the CDR3, taken from reference TRBV7-9 and TRBJ1-6): DTGVSQNPRHKITKRGQNVTFRCDPISEHNRLYWYRQTLGQGPEFLTYFQNEAQLEKSRLLSDRFSAERPKGSFSTLEIQRTEQGDSAMYLCASSTRTRGSPLHFGNGTRLTVT.

The chain uses TRBV20-1 and TRBJ2-5; D not certain. The CDR3 spans 15 residues. Trimming removed 5 bases from V and 4 bases from J, with 20 bases in between. Germline CDR1 and CDR2: DFQATT and SNEGSKA (reference sequence). The CDR3 bases are TGCAGTGCTGCAGAGCACCCCAGAGTGGCAGAGACCCAGTACTTC. Encoded protein: CSAAEHPRVAETQYF.

This chain connects TRBV7-2 to TRBJ1-6; 9 positions agree with TRBD1. The CDR3 is 15 amino acids. Germline lookup yields CDR1 SGHTA and CDR2 FQGNSA. V lost 5 bases and J lost 10; bases outside the gene matches: 9. The CDR3 sequence: CASSKDRGGASPLHF. The CDR3 DNA is TGTGCCAGCAGCAAGGACAGGGGTGGGGCATCACCCCTCCACTTT.

V is TRBV2 and J is TRBJ2-5; a weak D match, TRBD2 (6 bases). Germline V gene data show CDR1 as SNHLY and CDR2 as FYNNEI. The CDR3 loop spans 14 amino acids. V was pared by 2 bases and J by 3 bases, with 10 bases between. In DNA form, the CDR3 reads TGTGCCAGCAGTGAACGGGGCGGGAAAGAGACCCAGTACTTC. This gives the protein CASSERGGKETQYF.

This clonotype came up a few times. The J gene is TRBJ2-5, the V gene TRBV7-2, with TRBD1 identical over 11 bases. Germline lookup yields CDR1 SGHTA and CDR2 FQGNSA. V shed 5 bases and J 2 bases; nucleotides not matched to a gene: 7. This CDR3 region has 16 residues. The CDR3, as DNA: TGTGCCAGCAGCCAAGGGGGGACAGGGGGACAAGAGACCCAGTACTTC. Translation: CASSQGGTGGQETQYF.

The rearrangement uses TRBV29-1 and TRBJ2-5, with TRBD2 identical over 14 bases. The CDR3 runs 16 residues. Unmatched junction bases numbered 7, after V lost 7 bases and J lost 0 bases. Germline loops: CDR1 SQVTM, CDR2 ANQGSEA. The CDR3 bases are TGCAGCGCAGTAGGACTAGCGGGAGGACACCAAGAGACCCAGTACTTC. As protein: CSAVGLAGGHQETQYF.

The V gene is TRBV24-1, the J gene TRBJ1-5, with 7 bases fitting TRBD1. This CDR3 is built from 15 residues. V gave up 9 bases and J gave up 2 bases; unmatched junction bases: 9. Per germline, CDR1 KGHDR and CDR2 SFDVKD. The CDR3 DNA follows: TGTGCCACCTCCGACAGGGAAAGGGGCAATCAGCCCCAGCATTTT. Residues: CATSDRERGNQPQHF.

The rearrangement links TRBV4-1 to TRBJ1-6; D is perhaps TRBD1 (5 bases). V gave up 0 bases and J gave up 13 bases, with 7 bases separating them. CDR3 length: 12 residues. Germline loops: CDR1 MGHRA, CDR2 YSYEKL. CDR3 sequence reads: CASSQEAGPLHF. The DNA of the CDR3 is TGCGCCAGCAGCCAAGAAGCAGGGCCCCTCCACTTT.

The V call is TRBV5-1, the J call TRBJ1-1; D call uncertain. Looked up from germline, CDR1 is SGHRS and CDR2 is YFSETQ. This CDR3 region has 15 residues. V lost 4 bases, J lost 4 bases, and 17 bases lay in between. The CDR3 here is CASSPGRLVGTEAFF. In DNA form, the CDR3 reads TGCGCCAGCAGCCCTGGGCGGCTTGTAGGCACTGAAGCTTTCTTT.

V gene TRBV7-9 combines with J gene TRBJ2-7; the match to TRBD2 covers 8 bases. The CDR3 length is 13 residues. V lost 2 bases to trimming and J lost 3 bases; unmatched junction nucleotides: 0. CDR1 and CDR2 from the germline V gene are SEHNR and FQNEAQ (reference sequence). This chain's CDR3 is CASSLLAGYEQYF. The CDR3 DNA reads TGTGCCAGCAGCTTACTAGCGGGCTACGAGCAGTACTTC.

The chain links TRBV6-5 to TRBJ2-7; 8 nucleotides align to TRBD2. Germline lookup yields CDR1 MNHEY and CDR2 SVGAGI. This CDR3 region has 14 residues. V shed 6 bases, J shed 5 bases, and the junction held 9 bases outside the gene matches. The CDR3 spells CASRPREGLHEQYF. The CDR3 bases are TGTGCCAGCAGACCCCGGGAGGGCCTCCACGAGCAGTACTTC.

The J gene is TRBJ1-2, the V gene TRBV7-9; 8 bases map to TRBD1. The CDR3 has 14 amino acids. J was trimmed by 6 bases and V by 0 bases; bases with no gene match: 3. CDR1 and CDR2 (germline): SEHNR, FQNEAQ (reference sequence). CDR3 in DNA: TGTGCCAGCAGCTTAGCGCCAGGGGGCAATGGCTACACCTTC. This translates into CASSLAPGGNGYTF.

The chain links TRBV20-1 to TRBJ2-7; D possibly corresponds to TRBD2 (7 bases). Germline V CDR1 and CDR2: DFQATT, SNEGSKA (reference sequence). The CDR3 is made up of 15 amino acids. Trimming removed 6 bases at V and 5 bases at J, with 23 bases between. The CDR3 spells CSAQGGGVEIHEQYF. CDR3 in DNA: TGCAGTGCCCAAGGGGGGGGCGTTGAGATCCACGAGCAGTACTTC.

This clonotype was observed once. This chain connects TRBV20-1 to TRBJ2-3; D remains ambiguous. Germline V gene sequence: CDR1 DFQATT, CDR2 SNEGSKA (reference sequence). The CDR3 is 14 amino acids. Trimming removed 5 bases from V and 0 bases from J, with 12 bases in between. The CDR3 nucleotides read TGCAGTGCTCCGTTGGAGTCTAGCACAGATACGCAGTATTTT. It specifies CSAPLESSTDTQYF.

This rearrangement joins TRBV2 to TRBJ1-2; D is ambiguous. The germline CDR1 and CDR2 sequences are SNHLY and FYNNEI. Trimming removed 6 bases from V and 6 bases from J, with 17 bases in between. The CDR3 sequence is 14 residues long. This CDR3 reads CASREHPPGHGYTF. The CDR3 nucleotides read TGTGCCAGCAGGGAACATCCCCCCGGCCATGGCTACACCTTC.

This clonotype has a count of ten or more. This chain links TRBV29-1 with TRBJ2-7; D is perhaps TRBD2 (5 bases). Germline V gene sequence: CDR1 SQVTM, CDR2 ANQGSEA. V shed 5 bases and J shed 7 bases, with 15 bases lying between them. The CDR3 length is 12 residues. In nucleotides, the CDR3 is TGCAGCGTTTGCGCGGCTAGCTTGGAGCAGTACTTC. This gives the protein CSVCAASLEQYF.

The chain has TRBV11-2 and TRBJ1-6; D not resolved. V was clipped by 4 bases and J by 6 bases, with 7 bases between them. From germline, CDR1 is SGHAT and CDR2 FQNNGV. The CDR3 length is 13 residues. CDR3 protein: CASSSTINSPLHF. CDR3 DNA sequence: TGTGCCAGCAGCTCCACCATTAATTCACCCCTCCACTTT.

This clonotype has only a few counts. The chain uses TRBV20-1 and TRBJ2-7; D not certain. V lost 6 bases to trimming and J lost 2 bases, with 8 bases between them. The CDR3 extends over 11 amino acids. Per germline, CDR1 DFQATT and CDR2 SNEGSKA (reference sequence). CDR3 sequence reads: CSAPDPYEQYF. CDR3 in DNA: TGCAGTGCCCCGGACCCCTACGAGCAGTACTTC.

The gene calls are TRBV19 and TRBJ1-2; TRBD1 agrees at 7 bases. CDR1 LNHDA and CDR2 SQIVND come from the germline V gene (reference sequence). V lost 6 bases and J lost 3; bases outside the gene matches: 10. This CDR3 contains 15 residues. The CDR3 DNA is TGTGCCAGTAGGGTACAGGGGAGTTGGGACTATGGCTACACCTTC. This sequence encodes CASRVQGSWDYGYTF.

The V gene is TRBV20-1, the J gene TRBJ2-1; 9 bases match TRBD2. The CDR3 spans 15 residues. The V segment lost 3 bases and the J segment 6 bases; nucleotides outside the gene matches: 9. CDR1 and CDR2 (germline): DFQATT, SNEGSKA (reference sequence). The CDR3 loop reads CSARLGLAGRNEQFF. In nucleotides, the CDR3 is TGCAGTGCTAGGCTCGGGCTAGCGGGACGCAATGAGCAGTTCTTC.